This TCR beta chain was sequenced during a study of T-cell memory formation after mild COVID-19. Study summary: TCR clusters were largely donor specific.

For this clonotype: Its antigen is not identified.

With constant-segment primers, 5'RACE yielded cDNA libraries of TCR alpha and TCR beta that carried sample barcodes and UMIs. One entry per CDR3 protein results from TCRdb running MiXCR on the 5' RACE reads. The sample comprises roughly 410,000 distinct CDR3 sequences, more than 20% of which are singletons, and around 8.7% rests with the top ten. Findings and caveats of the study: Cross-reactive memory appears to have joined, as suggested by some responding clones showing up in pre-infection memory. Contracting CD4+ clones were located mainly in CM and EM, and CD8+ clones in EMRA.

The CDR3 is 13 residues long. V was pared by 10 bases and J by 0 bases, with 8 bases between. The germline V gene encodes CDR1 KGHDR and CDR2 SFDVKD. The gene calls are TRBV24-1 and TRBJ2-2, with D possibly being TRBD1 or TRBD2 (5 bases each). The sample was PBMCs or a T cell subset sorted from them (not recorded which). The TCR comes from an adult woman who had mild COVID-19 (a few samples of this study predate the infection). Cell type and time point are not known. CDR3 DNA sequence: TGTGCCACGGGGGTCGCGAACACCGGGGAGCTGTTTTTT. Amino acid sequence: CATGVANTGELFF.